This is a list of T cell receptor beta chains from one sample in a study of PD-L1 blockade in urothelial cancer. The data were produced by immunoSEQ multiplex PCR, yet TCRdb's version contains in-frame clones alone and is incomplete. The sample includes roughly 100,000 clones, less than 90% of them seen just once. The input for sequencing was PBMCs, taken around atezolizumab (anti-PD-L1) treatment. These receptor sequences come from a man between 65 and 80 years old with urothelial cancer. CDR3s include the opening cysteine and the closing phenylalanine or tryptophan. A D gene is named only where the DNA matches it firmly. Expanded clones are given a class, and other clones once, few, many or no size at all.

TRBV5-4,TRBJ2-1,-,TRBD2,CASSLAPSGTNEQFF,TGTGCCAGCAGCTTGGCTCCTAGCGGGACCAATGAGCAGTTCTTC
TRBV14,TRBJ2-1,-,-,CASSPRVGGSFF,TGTGCCAGCAGCCCCCGAGTAGGGGGTTCGTTCTTC
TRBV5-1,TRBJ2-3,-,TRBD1,CATKQGATDTQYF,TGCGCCACTAAACAGGGGGCCACAGATACGCAGTATTTT
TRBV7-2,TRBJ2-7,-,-,CASSEGSGDYEQYF,TGTGCCAGCAGCGAAGGGTCAGGGGACTACGAGCAGTACTTC
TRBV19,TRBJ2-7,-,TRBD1,CASSPWTGGYEQYF,TGTGCCAGTAGTCCCTGGACAGGGGGCTACGAGCAGTACTTC
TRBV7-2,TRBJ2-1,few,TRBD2,CASSSRLGSGSSGEQFF,TGTGCCAGCAGCTCCCGCTTGGGGAGCGGGAGTAGCGGTGAGCAGTTCTTC
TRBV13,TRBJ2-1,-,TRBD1,CASSLMDRGLNEQFF,TGTGCCAGCAGCTTGATGGACAGGGGGCTGAATGAGCAGTTCTTC
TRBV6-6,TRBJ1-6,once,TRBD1,CASSYEGQGNSPLHF,TGTGCCAGCAGTTACGAGGGACAGGGGAATTCACCCCTCCACTTT
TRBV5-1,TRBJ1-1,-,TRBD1,CASSYDAGGSRNTEAFF,TGCGCCAGCAGCTACGATGCAGGGGGCAGCAGGAACACTGAAGCTTTCTTT
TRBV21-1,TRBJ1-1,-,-,CASSKVYGNQARWTEAFF,TGTGCCAGCAGCAAAGTTTACGGGAATCAGGCCCGTTGGACTGAAGCTTTCTTT
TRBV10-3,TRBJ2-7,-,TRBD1,CAIEDRDSYEQYF,TGTGCCATCGAGGACAGGGATTCATACGAGCAGTACTTC
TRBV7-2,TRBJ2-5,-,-,CASSTLGGETQYF,TGTGCCAGCAGCACCCTCGGAGGGGAGACCCAGTACTTC
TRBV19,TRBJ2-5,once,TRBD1,CASSIAAGGGETQYF,TGTGCCAGTAGTATAGCTGCAGGGGGCGGCGAGACCCAGTACTTC
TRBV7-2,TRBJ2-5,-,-,CASSLNPPTTSGTQYF,TGTGCCAGCAGCTTAAACCCCCCGACCACCTCAGGGACCCAGTACTTC